A single sample is the source of the 22 T cell receptor beta chains below, sequenced in a study of cytomegalovirus exposure and HLA in healthy donors. Vbeta (60) and Jbeta (13) primers were used in the PCR. TCRdb's copy holds only in-frame clones and misses some; the assay was immunoSEQ multiplex PCR. The sample records 180,000 or so clones, around 80% being singletons. Sequenced sample: PBMCs. The receptors stem from a woman aged 30 to 39 in good health and CMV-seronegative.

This clone is a singleton in its sample. The rearrangement links TRBV7-9 to TRBJ1-1; 7 bases are shared with TRBD1. CDR1 is SEHNR and CDR2 is FQNEAQ in the germline V gene (reference sequence). After removal of 5 bases from V and 7 bases from J, the junction contained 4 bases not matched to a gene. The length of the CDR3 is 12 residues. The CDR3 DNA reads TGTGCCAGCAGCCTGGGGACAGTTGAAGCTTTCTTT. This sequence encodes CASSLGTVEAFF.

Details on this clone: The same CDR3 also results from other DNA sequences found in this sample. The genes are TRBV30 and TRBJ1-1; D may be TRBD1 (6 bases). The V and J ends lost 3 bases and 11 bases respectively, with 16 bases between them. CDR3 size: 12 residues. The germline CDR1 and CDR2 sequences are GTSNPN and SVGIG (reference sequence). CDR3 bases: TGTGCCTGGAGCGTACGAGTAAGGGGGGCTTTCTTT. Encoded protein: CAWSVRVRGAFF. The full variable domain, rest sourced from reference TRBV30 and TRBJ1-1, is SQTIHQWPATLVQPVGSPLSLECTVEGTSNPNLYWYRQAAGRGLQLLFYSVGIGQISSEVPQNLSASRPQDRQFILSSKKLLLSDSGFYLCAWSVRVRGAFFGQGTRLTVV.

The V and J genes are TRBV18 and TRBJ1-6; 7 bases are a match to TRBD1. Germline V gene lookup returns CDR1 KGHSH and CDR2 LQKENI. The V gene end was trimmed by 3 bases and the J gene end by 12 bases; junction bases not matched to a gene: 11. CDR3 size: 15 residues. The CDR3 DNA is TGTGCCAGCTCACCGGACAGGACCTCAAACCGACCCCTCCACTTT. This codes for CASSPDRTSNRPLHF.

The chain employs TRBV5-1 and TRBJ2-1; 10 positions agree with TRBD1. This CDR3 has 15 amino acids. The germline V gene encodes CDR1 SGHRS and CDR2 YFSETQ. The ends lost 0 bases at V and 7 bases at J; junction bases unmatched: 4. The CDR3 sequence: CASSLDGTGVNEQFF. The CDR3 DNA sequence: TGCGCCAGCAGCTTGGACGGGACAGGGGTGAATGAGCAGTTCTTC.

CDR3 protein: CASSPGTVSISNTEAFF. The CDR3 nucleotides are TGTGCCAGCAGCCCCGGGACAGTCTCCATCTCGAACACTGAAGCTTTCTTT. The rearrangement uses TRBV5-8 and TRBJ1-1; 7 bases fit TRBD1. V lost 4 bases to trimming and J lost 1 base; unmatched junction nucleotides: 13. Germline CDR1 reads SGHTS; CDR2 reads YDEGEE. CDR3 length: 17 residues.

The V call is TRBV19, the J call TRBJ1-2; unclear D gene. The CDR3 is 11 amino acids. Germline CDR1 reads LNHDA; CDR2 reads SQIVND (reference sequence). Trimming stripped 5 bases from V and 8 bases from J, with 9 bases between. Here the CDR3 DNA reads TGTGCCAGTAGTTCTTCAGTGGGCTACACCTTC. Protein sequence: CASSSSVGYTF.

The chain recombines TRBV23-1 with TRBJ2-3, with D tentatively TRBD1 (5 bases). TRBV23-1 is an ORF, and what it does is uncertain. V lost 5 bases and J lost 1, with 10 bases in between. The CDR3 consists of 14 residues. The CDR3, as DNA: TGCGCCAGCAGTGGGTTAGGGGGCACAGATACGCAGTATTTT. Protein sequence: CASSGLGGTDTQYF.

This chain joins TRBV5-1 and TRBJ2-7; 7 nucleotides agree with TRBD1. CDR3 length: 16 residues. Unmatched junction bases numbered 8, after V lost 1 base and J lost 1 base. Germline V CDR1 and CDR2: SGHRS, YFSETQ. In nucleotides, the CDR3 is TGCGCCAGCAGCTTGAACCCTACAGGGGCATCCTACGAGCAGTACTTC. Protein sequence: CASSLNPTGASYEQYF.

The chain couples TRBV5-1 to TRBJ1-1, with TRBD1 as a possible D gene (5 bases). Trimming removed 0 bases at V and 0 bases at J, with 12 bases between. The CDR3 covers 16 residues. Germline loops: CDR1 SGHRS, CDR2 YFSETQ. The CDR3 loop reads CASSLGRQTLNTEAFF. CDR3 DNA: TGCGCCAGCAGCTTGGGCCGACAGACCCTGAACACTGAAGCTTTCTTT.

The J gene is TRBJ2-2, the V gene TRBV30; 8 nucleotides line up with TRBD1. This CDR3 contains 14 residues. With V trimmed by 5 bases and J by 5 bases, 7 bases remained unmatched. Germline V gives CDR1 GTSNPN, CDR2 SVGIG (reference sequence). In DNA form, the CDR3 reads TGTGCCTGGGGGATGGGACAGGTAACCGGGGAGCTGTTTTTT. This encodes CAWGMGQVTGELFF.

The CDR3 protein is CASSSTGQGNQPQHF. The CDR3 DNA reads as TGTGCCAGCAGCTCAACGGGACAGGGTAATCAGCCCCAGCATTTT. The chain links TRBV7-9 to TRBJ1-5, with 9 bases matching TRBD1. Germline assignment: CDR1 SEHNR and CDR2 FQNEAQ (reference sequence). The V gene end was trimmed by 4 bases and the J gene end by 4 bases; junction bases not matched to a gene: 5. The CDR3 contains 15 residues. Full variable domain (missing parts from reference TRBV7-9 and TRBJ1-5): DTGVSQNPRHKITKRGQNVTFRCDPISEHNRLYWYRQTLGQGPEFLTYFQNEAQLEKSRLLSDRFSAERPKGSFSTLEIQRTEQGDSAMYLCASSSTGQGNQPQHFGDGTRLSIL.

The chain links TRBV5-1 to TRBJ2-1; D remains unclear. Germline V lookup: CDR1 SGHRS, CDR2 YFSETQ. The CDR3 is 13 amino acids. V lost 0 bases and J lost 12, with 13 bases in between. The CDR3 loop reads CASSLAVTSVQFF. CDR3 bases: TGCGCCAGCAGCTTGGCCGTGACATCCGTGCAGTTCTTC.

V gene TRBV6-6 combines with J gene TRBJ2-7; 7 nucleotides line up with TRBD2. The germline V gene encodes CDR1 MNHNY and CDR2 SVGAGI (reference sequence). This CDR3 region has 16 residues. The ends lost 5 bases at V and 6 bases at J; junction bases unmatched: 16. The CDR3 loop reads CASSLYRPGTTGEQYF. The CDR3 DNA sequence: TGTGCCAGCAGTCTCTACCGCCCCGGGACTACGGGCGAGCAGTACTTC.

The gene calls are TRBV9 and TRBJ2-3; 7 bases fit TRBD2. Germline values: CDR1 SGDLS, CDR2 YYNGEE. V was clipped by 5 bases and J by 4 bases; unmatched bases: 7. The CDR3 has 14 amino acids. The CDR3 nucleotides read TGTGCCAGCAGTTTGGGGGGGACCGCAGATACGCAGTATTTT. Translated: CASSLGGTADTQYF.

The gene calls are TRBV5-4 and TRBJ1-2, with D possibly matching TRBD1 (6 bases). The length of the CDR3 is 16 residues. The V gene's germline CDR1 is SGHNT and CDR2 YYREEE (reference sequence). V shed 4 bases and J shed 4 bases, with 20 bases lying between them. Written as DNA, the CDR3 is TGTGCCAGCAGCCCCGGATCGGGACACAATCCCTATGGCTACACCTTC. Translating gives CASSPGSGHNPYGYTF.

V is TRBV7-6 and J is TRBJ2-7; 8 bases agree with TRBD1. CDR3 length: 17 residues. The germline gives CDR1 SGHVS, CDR2 FNYEAQ. The junction had 15 bases not matched to a gene; V was cut back by 5 bases and J by 3 bases. The CDR3 nucleotides read TGTGCCAGCAGCCGAAGGCAGGGGGCGGTTAGCGGCTACGAGCAGTACTTC. As protein: CASSRRQGAVSGYEQYF.

Comment on this clone: The conserved final phenylalanine or tryptophan is absent from the CDR3, which likely points to a read error. The V call is TRBV6-5, the J call TRBJ1-1; maybe TRBD1 (5 bases). Trimming took off 6 bases at V and 8 bases at J, with 16 bases between the two ends. CDR1 and CDR2 (germline): MNHEY, SVGAGI. This CDR3 is 13 amino acids long. CDR3 sequence reads: CASSHGGGVEAFV. The DNA for the CDR3 is TGTGCCAGCAGCCATGGTGGAGGGGTGGAAGCTTTCGTT.

V is TRBV7-9 and J is TRBJ2-5; D is possibly TRBD1 (5 bases). This CDR3 has 17 amino acids. Trimming removed 5 bases from V and 5 bases from J, with 24 bases in between. Germline CDR1 SEHNR, CDR2 FQNEAQ (reference sequence). The CDR3 reads CASSLLGPDIERETQYF. DNA of the CDR3: TGTGCCAGCAGCCTCTTGGGGCCAGACATTGAGAGGGAGACCCAGTACTTC.

This rearrangement joins TRBV25-1 to TRBJ2-1, with D perhaps matching TRBD1 (6 bases). The ends were cut back, 3 bases at V and 4 bases at J, with 16 bases in the middle. CDR3 length: 16 residues. From germline, CDR1 is MGHDK and CDR2 SYGVNS. Written as DNA, the CDR3 is TGTGCCAGCAGTGACCCTGGGCAGGGGACATACAATGAGCAGTTCTTC. As protein: CASSDPGQGTYNEQFF.

There are a few counts of this clone. The rearrangement links TRBV6-4 to TRBJ2-2; TRBD1 might be the D (7 bases). Germline CDR1 reads MRHNA; CDR2 reads SNTAGT. V lost 4 bases to trimming and J lost 5 bases, with 11 bases between them. This CDR3 is 14 amino acids long. CDR3 sequence: CASSGGTDTGELFF. CDR3 DNA: TGTGCCAGCAGTGGCGGGACAGATACCGGGGAGCTGTTTTTT.

This chain links TRBV10-3 with TRBJ1-2; 7 positions match TRBD1. V lost 4 bases, J lost 4 bases, and 6 bases stayed unmatched. This CDR3 spans 14 amino acids. The germline CDR1 and CDR2 sequences are ENHRY and SYGVKD. As DNA, the CDR3 is TGTGCCATCAGTGGAACAGGGGTCCGCTATGGCTACACCTTC. Its translation is CAISGTGVRYGYTF.

The chain combines TRBV9 with TRBJ1-5; possibly TRBD1 for D (5 bases). The ends were cut back, 3 bases at V and 1 base at J, with 8 bases in the middle. CDR1 is SGDLS, CDR2 YYNGEE, per germline. The CDR3 extends over 14 amino acids. The CDR3 bases are TGTGCCAGCAGCGCCCAGGGAAGCAATCAGCCCCAGCATTTT. Protein sequence: CASSAQGSNQPQHF.